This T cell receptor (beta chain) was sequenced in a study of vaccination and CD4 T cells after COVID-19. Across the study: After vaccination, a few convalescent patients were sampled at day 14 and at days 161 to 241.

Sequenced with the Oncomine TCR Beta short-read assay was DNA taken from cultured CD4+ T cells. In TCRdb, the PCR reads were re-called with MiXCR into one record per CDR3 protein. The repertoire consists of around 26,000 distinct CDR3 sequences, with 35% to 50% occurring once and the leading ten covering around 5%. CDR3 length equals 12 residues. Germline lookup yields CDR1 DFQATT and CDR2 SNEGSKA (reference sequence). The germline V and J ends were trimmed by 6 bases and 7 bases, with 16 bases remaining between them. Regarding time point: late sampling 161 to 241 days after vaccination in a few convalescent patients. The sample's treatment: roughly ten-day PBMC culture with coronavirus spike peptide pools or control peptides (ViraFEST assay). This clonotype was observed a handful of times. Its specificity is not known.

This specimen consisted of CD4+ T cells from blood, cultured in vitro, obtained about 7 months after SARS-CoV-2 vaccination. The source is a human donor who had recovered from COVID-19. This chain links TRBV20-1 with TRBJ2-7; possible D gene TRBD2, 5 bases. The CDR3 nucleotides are TGCAGTGCGGGATCCCCGGGGAGTGAGCAGTACTTC. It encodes CSAGSPGSEQYF.